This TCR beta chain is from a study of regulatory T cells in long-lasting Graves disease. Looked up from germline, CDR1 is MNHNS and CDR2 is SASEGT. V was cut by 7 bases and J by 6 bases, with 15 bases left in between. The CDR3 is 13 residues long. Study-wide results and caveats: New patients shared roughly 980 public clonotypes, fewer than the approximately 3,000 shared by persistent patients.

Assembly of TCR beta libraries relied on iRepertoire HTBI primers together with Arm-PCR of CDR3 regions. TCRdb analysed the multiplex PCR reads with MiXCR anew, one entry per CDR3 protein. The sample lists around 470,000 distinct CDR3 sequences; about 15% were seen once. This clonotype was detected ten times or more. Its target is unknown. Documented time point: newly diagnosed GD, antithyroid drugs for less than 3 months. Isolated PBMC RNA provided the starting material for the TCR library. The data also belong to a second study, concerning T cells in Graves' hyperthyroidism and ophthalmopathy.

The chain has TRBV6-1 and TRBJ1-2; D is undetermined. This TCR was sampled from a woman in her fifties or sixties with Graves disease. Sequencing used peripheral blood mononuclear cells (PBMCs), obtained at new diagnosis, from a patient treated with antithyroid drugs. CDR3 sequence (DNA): TGTGCCAGCACCGTACGGAACGGGGATGGCTACACCTTC. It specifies CASTVRNGDGYTF.